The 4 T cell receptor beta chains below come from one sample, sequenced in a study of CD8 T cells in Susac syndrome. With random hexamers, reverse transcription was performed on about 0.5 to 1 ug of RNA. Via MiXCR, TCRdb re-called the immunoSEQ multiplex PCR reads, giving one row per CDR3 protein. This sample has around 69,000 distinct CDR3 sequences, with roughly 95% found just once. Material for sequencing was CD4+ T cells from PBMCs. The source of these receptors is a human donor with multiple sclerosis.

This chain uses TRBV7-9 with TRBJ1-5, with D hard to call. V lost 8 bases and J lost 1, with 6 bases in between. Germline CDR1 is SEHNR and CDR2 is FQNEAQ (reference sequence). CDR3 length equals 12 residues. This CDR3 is CASSWSNQPQHF. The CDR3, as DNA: TGTGCCAGCTCCTGGAGCAATCAGCCCCAGCATTTT. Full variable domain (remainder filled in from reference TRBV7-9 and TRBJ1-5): DTGVSQNPRHKITKRGQNVTFRCDPISEHNRLYWYRQTLGQGPEFLTYFQNEAQLEKSRLLSDRFSAERPKGSFSTLEIQRTEQGDSAMYLCASSWSNQPQHFGDGTRLSIL.

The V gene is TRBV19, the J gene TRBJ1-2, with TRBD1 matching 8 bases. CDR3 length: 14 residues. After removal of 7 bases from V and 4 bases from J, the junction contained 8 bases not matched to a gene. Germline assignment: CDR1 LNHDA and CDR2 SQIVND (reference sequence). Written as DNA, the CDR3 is TGTGCCAGTAACCCGGACAGGGATGGCTATGGCTACACCTTC. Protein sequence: CASNPDRDGYGYTF.

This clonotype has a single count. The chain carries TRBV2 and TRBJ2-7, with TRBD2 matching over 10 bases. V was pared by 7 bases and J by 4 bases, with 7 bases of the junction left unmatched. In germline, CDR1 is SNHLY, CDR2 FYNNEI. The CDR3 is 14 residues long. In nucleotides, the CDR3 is TGTGCCAGCAAAGGTCAGCGGGGGGGATACGAGCAGTACTTC. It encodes CASKGQRGGYEQYF.

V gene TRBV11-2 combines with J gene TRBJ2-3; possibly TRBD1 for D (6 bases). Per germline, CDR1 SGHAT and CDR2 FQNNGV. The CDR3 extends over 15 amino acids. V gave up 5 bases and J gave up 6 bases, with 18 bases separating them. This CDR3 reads CASSPRTVPRDTQYF. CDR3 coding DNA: TGTGCCAGCAGCCCGCGGACAGTCCCGAGGGATACGCAGTATTTT.